This TCR beta chain derives from a study of cytomegalovirus exposure and HLA in healthy donors. Use of 60 Vbeta and 13 Jbeta primers characterized the PCR. Clones were sequenced by immunoSEQ multiplex PCR, and TCRdb holds only the in-frame ones, with some missing. The sample includes about 120,000 clones, about four fifths of them seen just once. To note about this clone: Antigen: not known.

Study conclusions and caveats: As a later analysis revealed, most CMV-associated TCR beta chains appeared HLA-restricted. Earlier analysis looked at TCR beta V segments, and most were productive about 90% or about 30% of the time. It was assumed in the presence/absence analyses that sequencing depth was roughly uniform across donors. TCR beta sequences reportedly predicted most subjects' HLA-A and HLA-B alleles accurately.

The TCR originated in a woman aged 18-29 years in good health and CMV-seronegative. The sequenced sample consisted of PBMCs.

The CDR3 DNA follows: TGTGCCAGCAGCTTAGTCGCAGATACGCAGTATTTT. It encodes CASSLVADTQYF. The chain has TRBV13 and TRBJ2-3; no reliable D call. Germline CDR1 is PRHDT and CDR2 is FYEKMQ (reference sequence). The CDR3 has 12 residues. The V and J ends lost 1 base and 4 bases respectively, with 3 bases between them.